Below, 25 T cell receptor beta chains from the same sample are listed, as sequenced in a study of T cell changes during pregnancy in multiple sclerosis. Sequenced by immunoSEQ multiplex PCR; TCRdb stores in-frame clones only, minus some. The sample has about 93,000 clones, approximately 92% seen once; the top ten hold around 2%. Sequences were derived from peripheral blood, sampled after pregnancy. All receptors come from a female donor with multiple sclerosis, enrolled in a pregnancy study.

This clone appeared a single time. The chain joins TRBV18 to TRBJ2-3; D gene uncertain. Trimming left V 6 bases short and J 4 bases short, with 11 bases between. Looked up from germline, CDR1 is KGHSH and CDR2 is LQKENI. CDR3 size: 13 residues. The CDR3 nucleotides are TGTGCCAGCTCCCCAGAGCTTCCAGATACGCAGTATTTT. Translation gives CASSPELPDTQYF.

CDR3 sequence reads: CSVTGKRQVTDTQYF. As DNA, the CDR3 is TGCAGCGTTACGGGGAAGCGTCAAGTCACAGATACGCAGTATTTT. J is TRBJ2-3 and V is TRBV29-1; TRBD2 is a possible D gene (5 bases). This CDR3 has 15 residues. V was clipped by 5 bases and J by 2 bases, with 17 bases between them. Germline CDR1 SQVTM, CDR2 ANQGSEA.

This clone has only one observation. The chain combines TRBV29-1 with TRBJ2-2; 9 bases are shared with TRBD2. CDR3 length: 14 residues. Per germline, CDR1 SQVTM and CDR2 ANQGSEA. Written as DNA, the CDR3 is TGCAGTGGGAGGCTAGCGGGATACACCGGGGAGCTGTTTTTT. Amino acid sequence: CSGRLAGYTGELFF.

This clone has just one count. This rearrangement joins TRBV15 to TRBJ1-5; 7 bases fit TRBD1. CDR1 LNHNV and CDR2 YYDKDF come from the germline V gene (reference sequence). The CDR3 is 18 amino acids. Losses at the gene ends were 2 bases for V and 0 bases for J; bases not matched to a gene: 10. The CDR3 region is CATSRLVTDRYSNQPQHF. The CDR3 DNA follows: TGTGCCACCAGCAGATTAGTGACGGACAGGTATAGCAATCAGCCCCAGCATTTT.

The CDR3 here is CASSPGLAREQFF. Here the CDR3 DNA reads TGTGCCAGCAGCCCAGGACTAGCCAGAGAGCAGTTCTTC. The rearrangement joins TRBV9 to TRBJ2-1; 8 bases map to TRBD2. Unmatched junction bases numbered 7, after V lost 4 bases and J lost 10 bases. Germline V lookup: CDR1 SGDLS, CDR2 YYNGEE. CDR3 length: 13 residues.

The chain has TRBV4-3 and TRBJ2-1; D is possibly TRBD1 (6 bases). Germline V lookup: CDR1 LGHNA, CDR2 YSLEER. Trimming took off 4 bases at V and 4 bases at J, with 14 bases between the two ends. The CDR3 is 15 residues long. The CDR3 is CASSRTGTRYNEQFF. The DNA of the CDR3 is TGCGCCAGCAGCCGAACCGGGACAAGGTACAATGAGCAGTTCTTC.

This sequence joins TRBV7-9 and TRBJ1-2; 11 bases line up with TRBD1. The CDR3 runs 15 residues. After removal of 5 bases from V and 8 bases from J, the junction contained 10 bases not matched to a gene. Germline V gene sequence: CDR1 SEHNR, CDR2 FQNEAQ (reference sequence). The DNA of the CDR3 is TGTGCCAGCAGCCGCGCCGGGACAGGGGGAAGGGGCTACACCTTC. Its translation is CASSRAGTGGRGYTF.

This rearrangement joins TRBV18 to TRBJ1-2; D call uncertain. The CDR3 sequence is 14 residues long. The V end lost 3 bases, the J end lost 0 bases, and 8 bases lay between the germline ends. CDR1 is KGHSH, CDR2 LQKENI, per germline. The CDR3 nucleotides read TGTGCCAGCTCACCCCTGCCGGCTAACTATGGCTACACCTTC. Residues: CASSPLPANYGYTF.

CDR3 sequence reads: CASSITGGLSTEAFF. CDR3 nucleotides: TGTGCCAGTAGTATAACAGGGGGGTTGAGCACTGAAGCTTTCTTT. V is TRBV19 and J is TRBJ1-1; 8 positions agree with TRBD1. Germline CDR1 is LNHDA and CDR2 is SQIVND (reference sequence). CDR3 length: 15 amino acids. Losses at the gene ends were 2 bases for V and 4 bases for J; bases not matched to a gene: 6.

The V and J genes are TRBV2 and TRBJ2-2; tentative D call: TRBD1 (5 bases). This CDR3 comprises 16 residues. Germline-derived CDR1 and CDR2 are SNHLY and FYNNEI. V lost 3 bases to trimming and J lost 0 bases, with 11 bases between them. Here the CDR3 DNA reads TGTGCCAGCAGTGATGGGGCCAGGTCGAACACCGGGGAGCTGTTTTTT. This gives the protein CASSDGARSNTGELFF. Complete variable domain (other parts from reference TRBV2 and TRBJ2-2): EPEVTQTPSHQVTQMGQEVILRCVPISNHLYFYWYRQILGQKVEFLVSFYNNEISEKSEIFDDQFSVERPDGSNFTLKIRSTKLEDSAMYFCASSDGARSNTGELFFGEGSRLTVL.

In its sample, this clone was seen once. V and J are TRBV5-6 and TRBJ1-1; TRBD1 aligns across 9 bases. V dropped 0 bases and J dropped 11; count of bases not matched to a gene: 14. This CDR3 is built from 16 residues. The germline CDR1 and CDR2 sequences are SGHDT and YYEEEE. CDR3 nucleotide sequence: TGTGCCAGCAGCTTGGGAGCCTTCCGGGACAGGGTTATTGCTTTCTTT. Encoded protein: CASSLGAFRDRVIAFF.

Concerning this clone: One end of the junction does not line up with germline, which may come from a read error. The chain links TRBV15 to TRBJ2-7, with 7 bases matching TRBD1. The germline gives CDR1 LNHNV, CDR2 YYDKDF (reference sequence). CDR3 length: 14 amino acids. CDR3 coding DNA: TGTGCCACCAGCCTAAACAGACAGGGTTACGAGCGGTACTTC. This gives the protein CATSLNRQGYERYF.

This chain links TRBV30 with TRBJ1-5; 9 nucleotides agree with TRBD1. Germline V CDR1 and CDR2: GTSNPN, SVGIG (reference sequence). The CDR3 runs 15 residues. J lost 7 bases, V lost 3 bases, and 10 bases had no gene match. DNA for the CDR3: TGTGCCTGGAGGGCCGGGGGACAGGGATGGCAGCCCCAGCATTTT. Translated, it gives CAWRAGGQGWQPQHF. Drawing the rest from reference TRBV30 and TRBJ1-5, the complete variable domain is SQTIHQWPATLVQPVGSPLSLECTVEGTSNPNLYWYRQAAGRGLQLLFYSVGIGQISSEVPQNLSASRPQDRQFILSSKKLLLSDSGFYLCAWRAGGQGWQPQHFGDGTRLSIL.

J is TRBJ2-5 and V is TRBV5-8; D remains unclear. The CDR3 length is 18 residues. Trimming removed 2 bases from V and 5 bases from J, with 25 bases in between. Germline assignment: CDR1 SGHTS and CDR2 YDEGEE. Here the CDR3 reads CASSFPNRLNLDLETQYF. In DNA, the CDR3 is TGTGCCAGCAGCTTCCCGAACCGCCTCAACCTAGACCTGGAGACCCAGTACTTC.

The chain is built from TRBV2 and TRBJ2-4, with 10 bases identical to TRBD2. V shed 4 bases and J 6 bases; nucleotides not matched to a gene: 9. Germline V gene sequence: CDR1 SNHLY, CDR2 FYNNEI. The CDR3 covers 16 residues. CDR3: CASSVERGGMGNIQYF. In DNA form, the CDR3 reads TGTGCCAGCAGTGTTGAGCGGGGGGGCATGGGAAACATTCAGTACTTC.

The chain couples TRBV5-1 to TRBJ2-7; the match to TRBD1 covers 7 bases. Germline values: CDR1 SGHRS, CDR2 YFSETQ. V lost 2 bases and J lost 2; bases outside the gene matches: 7. The length of the CDR3 is 15 residues. CDR3 region: CASSLGQENAYEQYF. CDR3 nucleotides: TGCGCCAGCAGCTTAGGACAGGAGAACGCCTACGAGCAGTACTTC.

The chain has TRBV25-1 and TRBJ1-1; D unresolved. The CDR3 sequence is 14 residues long. The germline V and J ends were trimmed by 3 bases and 1 base, with 9 bases remaining between them. CDR1 and CDR2 (germline): MGHDK, SYGVNS. The CDR3 sequence is CASSEGSWNTEAFF. The CDR3, as DNA: TGTGCCAGCAGTGAGGGCAGTTGGAACACTGAAGCTTTCTTT. Full variable domain (rest looked up from reference TRBV25-1 and TRBJ1-1): EADIYQTPRYLVIGTGKKITLECSQTMGHDKMYWYQQDPGMELHLIHYSYGVNSTEKGDLSSESTVSRIRTEHFPLTLESARPSHTSQYLCASSEGSWNTEAFFGQGTRLTVV.

V and J are TRBV25-1 and TRBJ2-1; 9 bases line up with TRBD2. Germline V gene data show CDR1 as MGHDK and CDR2 as SYGVNS. There are 15 residues in the CDR3. V shed 3 bases and J 9 bases; nucleotides not matched to a gene: 9. Here the CDR3 reads CASSDRGGLALEQFF. CDR3 nucleotide sequence: TGTGCCAGCAGTGACCGGGGGGGACTAGCTCTTGAGCAGTTCTTC.

The J gene is TRBJ2-7, the V gene TRBV7-2; weak D call: TRBD2 (6 bases). The CDR3 covers 17 residues. V dropped 1 base and J dropped 0 bases, with 16 bases sitting between them. The V gene's germline CDR1 is SGHTA and CDR2 FQGNSA. The CDR3 bases are TGTGCCAGCAGCTTAGTAAAAGGGTTTAGCGGCTCCTACGAGCAGTACTTC. Translated: CASSLVKGFSGSYEQYF.

The J gene is TRBJ2-1, the V gene TRBV9; 7 bases are shared with TRBD2. The CDR3 has 14 residues. V lost 4 bases, J lost 7 bases, and 8 bases stayed unmatched. Germline V gene data show CDR1 as SGDLS and CDR2 as YYNGEE. In DNA, the CDR3 is TGTGCCAGCAGCTGGGGGGGAGAGATGAATGAGCAGTTCTTC. Amino acids: CASSWGGEMNEQFF.

The chain links TRBV5-6 to TRBJ1-1; TRBD1 matches at 9 bases. Germline lookup yields CDR1 SGHDT and CDR2 YYEEEE. Trimming cost V 1 base and J 3 bases; bases outside gene matches: 7. The CDR3 runs to 16 residues. CDR3: CASSLMGQGLDTEAFF. The CDR3 bases are TGTGCCAGCAGCTTGATGGGACAGGGCTTGGACACTGAAGCTTTCTTT.

The chain combines TRBV6-5 with TRBJ1-4; 7 bases agree with TRBD1. This CDR3 is built from 14 residues. The germline CDR1 and CDR2 sequences are MNHEY and SVGAGI. The V gene end was trimmed by 6 bases and the J gene end by 4 bases; junction bases not matched to a gene: 5. CDR3 DNA sequence: TGTGCCAGCAGCCCGACAGGGAATAATGAAAAACTGTTTTTT. Translating gives CASSPTGNNEKLFF.

A remark on this clone: The junction departs from germline at one end; a sequencing error may be responsible. The chain has TRBV30 and TRBJ1-5; TRBD1 is a possible D gene (5 bases). This CDR3 is built from 13 residues. Germline V gene sequence: CDR1 GTSNPN, CDR2 SVGIG (reference sequence). DNA for the CDR3: TGTGCCTGTCAGGGTGGGGCAAATCGGCCCCAGCATTTT. Encoded protein: CACQGGANRPQHF.

CDR3 sequence: CASTSLPGNTIYF. CDR3 DNA sequence: TGCGCCAGCACCTCCCTCCCTGGAAACACCATATATTTT. The V call is TRBV4-3, the J call TRBJ1-3; no clear D gene. The germline CDR1 and CDR2 sequences are LGHNA and YSLEER. The CDR3 runs to 13 residues. V lost 7 bases to trimming and J lost 2 bases, with 9 bases between them.

The chain carries TRBV7-6 and TRBJ2-7, with a tentative D call TRBD2 (6 bases). The CDR3 spans 13 residues. Germline loops: CDR1 SGHVS, CDR2 FNYEAQ. V lost 4 bases and J 4 bases, leaving 11 bases between the germline ends. CDR3 in amino acids: CASSSGRGYEQYF. In DNA, the CDR3 is TGTGCCAGCAGCTCCGGGCGGGGATACGAGCAGTACTTC.